This T cell receptor beta chain was observed in a study of molecular identifiers for immune sequencing clone quantification (dated by TCRdb to the late 2010s). Study-level background: For a replicate experiment, RNA from approximately 20,000 or 98,000 naive CD8 T cells was divided into five aliquots, and four of the five aliquots were sequenced. The study was a methods study using CD8 T cells to benchmark molecular-identifier clustering-based TCR repertoire sequencing (MIDCIRS) and TCR RNA copy counting. Study-level results and caveats: Highly expanded clone sizes could be underestimated if identical TCR molecules share a barcode. In CMV-specific effector cells, clones with more than 20 RNA copies accounted for over 98% of molecules, whereas in naive cells such clones accounted for under 1%. When barcode sub-clustering was omitted, TCR diversity was inflated by chimeric consensus sequences, with chimeras reaching as high as 47%. Even against a background of one million naive CD8 T cells, spiked-in Jurkat TCR RNA amounting to a single cell's worth was reported to be detectable. Modeling indicated about 3 TCR RNA copies recovered per cell, compared with roughly 10 by digital PCR, which implies a capture efficiency of approximately 29%. The naive libraries included spiked-in Jurkat TCR RNA (about 9 copies' worth), and this Jurkat TCR RNA is not part of the donor repertoire.

Receptor amplification or capture employed PCR. The sequencer was an Illumina HiSeq 4000. Preparation of bulk TCR libraries followed a previously described approach, with the TCR primers listed in Table S5. The Qiagen AllPrep DNA/RNA kit was used to purify total RNA. Before analysis, reads from multiple sequencing runs of the same library were pooled. The study's processing was this. Reads were retained only if an exact TCR constant sequence was present, and the retained reads were trimmed to 150 nt and grouped according to their 12-nt molecular barcodes. Reads within each barcode group were sub-clustered using a 15% Levenshtein threshold, and quality-weighted consensus sequences were constructed for each RNA molecule. Non-functional sequences were removed, as were lower-count sequences one edit away from another. On the basis of fitting two negative binomial distributions, barcode sub-clusters with fewer than 20% of the maximum read count were discarded. TCRdb trimmed public reads at Q25 via fastp, called clones via MiXCR and kept in-frame beta chains. Duplicate CDR3 protein sequences are folded into a single record with the most common DNA and genes. TCRdb, not the authors, supplied the V and J calls. The sample includes approximately 670,000 distinct CDR3 sequences, with 15% to 20% observed a single time. In total, the top ten clones hold about 0.9% of the sample.

The table lists this clonotype with many counts. Its target antigen remains unknown. No base-level quality is on record; no much larger clone is a single base apart. Libraries of naive CD8 T cells were generated from roughly 18,000 to 920,000 sorted cells, with 10%, 30% or 50% of the purified RNA used. On a BD FACSAria II, naive CD8 T cells were FACS-sorted as CD8+CD4-CCR7+CD45RA+ and collected into RLT Plus buffer. To test detection sensitivity, Jurkat RNA equal to ten TCR copies was added to samples of about 20,000-1,000,000 naive CD8 T cells. Enrichment of CD8 T cells was performed with RosetteSep CD8+ T Cell Enrichment Cocktail and Ficoll-Paque, after which ACK red cell lysis was carried out. From the germline V gene (reference sequence), CDR1 is WNHNN and CDR2 is SYGVQD. There are 12 amino acids in the CDR3, from cysteine to phenylalanine inclusive. The only DNA kept is the CDR3, 36 bases in frame from the first base. V was cut back by 0 bases and J by 7 bases, leaving a gap of 7 bases between them.

The sequenced material came from naive CD8+ T cells from blood, with Jurkat cell RNA spiked in. The cell subset or site tag for this specimen amounts to: FACS-sorted CD8+CD4-CCR7+CD45RA+ naive T cells. The sequence is built from TRBV10-1 and TRBJ2-7; the D gene is unclear. The source of this sequence is a human donor in good health. Some libraries in this study had Jurkat cell RNA spiked in. The DNA sequence is as follows: TGCGCCAGCAGTGAGTCTGTAGGGGAGCAGTACTTC. This gives the protein CASSESVGEQYF.